These 27 T cell receptor beta chains came from one sample sequenced in a study of blood T cell repertoires in COVID-19. The repertoire was sequenced with immunoSEQ multiplex PCR; TCRdb's copy has only in-frame clones and lacks some. The sample has about 400,000 clones; approximately 90% are singletons. Sequencing was performed on peripheral blood. The receptors shown here come from a woman under 40 with active or convalescent COVID-19.

The gene calls are TRBV27 and TRBJ2-1; TRBD1 aligns across 8 bases. V dropped 6 bases and J dropped 1; count of bases not matched to a gene: 2. Germline V gives CDR1 MNHEY, CDR2 SMNVEV (reference sequence). This CDR3 region has 14 residues. The CDR3 nucleotides are TGTGCCAGCAGAGGGACAGGTTCCTACAATGAGCAGTTCTTC. It codes for CASRGTGSYNEQFF.

The rearrangement joins TRBV27 to TRBJ1-2; 10 nucleotides agree with TRBD1. J gave up 1 base and V 7 bases, and 3 bases lay outside the gene matches. Germline lookup yields CDR1 MNHEY and CDR2 SMNVEV (reference sequence). This CDR3 comprises 14 residues. CDR3 bases: TGTGCCAGCAAGACAGGGGGCGGTAACTATGGCTACACCTTC. Translating it yields CASKTGGGNYGYTF.

The chain links TRBV15 to TRBJ1-2; possibly TRBD1 for D (5 bases). The V end was cut by 4 bases, the J end by 8 bases, with 17 bases between. Germline V gene data show CDR1 as LNHNV and CDR2 as YYDKDF (reference sequence). CDR3 length equals 14 residues. This CDR3 is CATSNQGGGNGYTF. CDR3 bases: TGTGCCACCAGCAATCAGGGTGGAGGGAACGGCTACACCTTC.

In this sample, this clone turned up a few times. V gene TRBV28 combines with J gene TRBJ1-4; 7 bases align to TRBD1. V gave up 6 bases and J gave up 8 bases; unmatched junction bases: 9. This CDR3 has 14 amino acids. The germline V gene encodes CDR1 MDHEN and CDR2 SYDVKM. CDR3 nucleotides: TGTGCCAGCAGACTACAGGGGCCGGGAGAAAAACTGTTTTTT. Translated, it gives CASRLQGPGEKLFF.

V is TRBV30 and J is TRBJ2-4; 11 bases match TRBD2. The CDR3 covers 14 residues. Trimming cost V 5 bases and J 4 bases; bases outside gene matches: 4. CDR1 and CDR2 (germline): GTSNPN, SVGIG (reference sequence). For the CDR3, the DNA is TGTGCCTGGCAGGGACTAGCGGAAAAAAACATTCAGTACTTC. Encoded protein: CAWQGLAEKNIQYF.

This rearrangement joins TRBV7-6 to TRBJ2-2; maybe TRBD2 (5 bases). There are 15 residues in the CDR3. Between the trimmed V and J ends, which lost 5 bases and 0 bases, there was a span of 10 bases. From germline, CDR1 is SGHVS and CDR2 FNYEAQ. The CDR3 DNA reads TGTGCCAGCAGCCCCCTACTAGCGAACACCGGGGAGCTGTTTTTT. Its protein product is CASSPLLANTGELFF.

The chain couples TRBV29-1 to TRBJ2-1; TRBD2 is a possible D gene (5 bases). V gave up 3 bases and J gave up 1 base, with 19 bases separating them. CDR1 SQVTM and CDR2 ANQGSEA come from the germline V gene. The CDR3 contains 17 residues. This CDR3 is CSVDGLEGIVSYNEQFF. The CDR3 DNA reads as TGCAGCGTTGACGGACTGGAAGGGATCGTATCCTACAATGAGCAGTTCTTC.

V gene TRBV27 combines with J gene TRBJ1-1, with D unclear. This CDR3 spans 15 amino acids. CDR1 and CDR2 (germline): MNHEY, SMNVEV (reference sequence). The ends were cut back, 1 base at V and 1 base at J, with 10 bases in the middle. CDR3 coding DNA: TGTGCCAGCAGTTTATACCCGGGTGGGAACACTGAAGCTTTCTTT. Its translation: CASSLYPGGNTEAFF.

The gene calls are TRBV3-1 (or the pseudogene TRBV3-2) and TRBJ1-6; D remains ambiguous. Looked up from germline, CDR1 is LGHDT and CDR2 is YNNKEL (reference sequence). This CDR3 region has 14 residues. Trimming pared 6 bases from V and 2 bases from J, leaving 8 bases between. Here the CDR3 reads CASSRTAYNSPLHF. For the CDR3, the DNA is TGTGCCAGCAGTAGGACTGCCTATAATTCACCCCTCCACTTT.

The chain combines TRBV5-4 with TRBJ2-5, with D unclear. This CDR3 region has 13 residues. V gave up 1 base and J gave up 1 base, with 5 bases separating them. CDR1 and CDR2 from the germline V gene are SGHNT and YYREEE (reference sequence). The CDR3 loop is CASSLQVQETQYF. The CDR3 DNA sequence: TGTGCCAGCAGCTTGCAGGTCCAAGAGACCCAGTACTTC.

This chain joins TRBV5-6 and TRBJ2-7, with 12 positions matching TRBD1. Germline CDR1 SGHDT, CDR2 YYEEEE. The CDR3 sequence is 16 residues long. V trimming: 4 bases; J trimming: 11 bases; junction bases outside the gene matches: 16. The CDR3 protein is CASSDFTGTGGRGEYF. As DNA, the CDR3 is TGTGCCAGCAGCGATTTCACCGGGACAGGGGGCCGGGGCGAGTACTTC.

The chain recombines TRBV4-2 with TRBJ2-3, with TRBD2 identical over 10 bases. Germline CDR1 reads LGHNA; CDR2 reads YNFKEQ. V was clipped by 0 bases and J by 6 bases; unmatched bases: 6. The CDR3 sequence is 16 residues long. The CDR3 region has the DNA TGTGCCAGCAGCCAAGAGGGTAGCGGGGGGTCGGATACGCAGTATTTT. Residues: CASSQEGSGGSDTQYF.

The chain recombines TRBV4-1 with TRBJ1-5; D possibly corresponds to TRBD1 (6 bases). Trimming stripped 2 bases from V and 3 bases from J, with 8 bases between. Germline CDR1 reads MGHRA; CDR2 reads YSYEKL. CDR3 length equals 14 residues. Here the CDR3 DNA reads TGCGCCAGCAGCCAACAGGGGATCAATCAGCCCCAGCATTTT. This translates into CASSQQGINQPQHF.

The rearrangement joins TRBV4-1 to TRBJ2-2, with 10 bases lining up with TRBD2. The CDR3 is 16 amino acids. The germline V gene encodes CDR1 MGHRA and CDR2 YSYEKL. V was pared by 2 bases and J by 5 bases, with 5 bases of the junction left unmatched. The CDR3 loop is CASSQHTSGDTGELFF. The CDR3 DNA is TGCGCCAGCAGCCAACACACTAGCGGGGATACCGGGGAGCTGTTTTTT.

V is TRBV6-6 and J is TRBJ2-1; 7 bases align to TRBD2. There are 16 residues in the CDR3. The V segment lost 8 bases and the J segment 8 bases; nucleotides outside the gene matches: 18. Per the germline V gene, CDR1 is MNHNY and CDR2 is SVGAGI (reference sequence). CDR3 protein: CASGGAGRGNVDEQFF. The CDR3 DNA reads as TGTGCCAGCGGCGGGGCGGGGCGGGGGAATGTAGATGAGCAGTTCTTC.

The CDR3 sequence: CASSPSFIRTDLNQPQHF. The CDR3 bases are TGTGCCAGCAGTCCTTCTTTCATACGGACAGATCTTAATCAGCCCCAGCATTTT. The V gene is TRBV27, the J gene TRBJ1-5, with D maybe TRBD1 (6 bases). Germline values: CDR1 MNHEY, CDR2 SMNVEV (reference sequence). V was clipped by 5 bases and J by 4 bases, with 24 bases between them. This CDR3 is 18 amino acids long.

The chain carries TRBV14 and TRBJ2-7; D is unclear. The CDR3 is 16 residues long. V dropped 0 bases and J dropped 0 bases, with 12 bases sitting between them. Germline CDR1 SGHDN, CDR2 FVKESK. Here the CDR3 DNA reads TGTGCCAGCAGCCAAGATAAGCCGGGTCTCTCCTACGAGCAGTACTTC. This gives the protein CASSQDKPGLSYEQYF. Supplemented by reference TRBV14 and TRBJ2-7, the full variable domain reads EAGVTQFPSHSVIEKGQTVTLRCDPISGHDNLYWYRRVMGKEIKFLLHFVKESKQDESGMPNNRFLAERTGGTYSTLKVQPAELEDSGVYFCASSQDKPGLSYEQYFGPGTRLTVT.

This clone was recorded once. J is TRBJ2-7 and V is TRBV5-4, with a weak D call TRBD1 (5 bases). The CDR3 covers 15 residues. Trimming shortened V by 0 bases and J by 0 bases, and 10 bases separated the two germline ends. Germline lookup yields CDR1 SGHNT and CDR2 YYREEE (reference sequence). As DNA, the CDR3 is TGTGCCAGCAGCTTGGCAGGGTCAAGCTCCTACGAGCAGTACTTC. Encoded protein: CASSLAGSSSYEQYF.

The chain recombines TRBV5-1 with TRBJ2-5, with TRBD1 matching 9 bases. With V trimmed by 4 bases and J by 4 bases, 5 bases remained unmatched. In germline, CDR1 is SGHRS, CDR2 YFSETQ. The CDR3 is made up of 14 amino acids. CDR3 protein: CASSPQGAGETQYF. As DNA, the CDR3 is TGCGCCAGCAGCCCACAGGGGGCGGGAGAGACCCAGTACTTC. Full variable domain (rest looked up from reference TRBV5-1 and TRBJ2-5): KAGVTQTPRYLIKTRGQQVTLSCSPISGHRSVSWYQQTPGQGLQFLFEYFSETQRNKGNFPGRFSGRQFSNSRSEMNVSTLELGDSALYLCASSPQGAGETQYFGPGTRLLVL.

The chain links TRBV5-4 to TRBJ2-7; 7 bases fit TRBD2. Germline V gives CDR1 SGHNT, CDR2 YYREEE (reference sequence). V shed 0 bases and J 0 bases; nucleotides not matched to a gene: 9. This CDR3 has 17 residues. The CDR3 DNA reads TGTGCCAGCAGCTTGGGTCCTACAGCGGGGAGCTCCTACGAGCAGTACTTC. This gives the protein CASSLGPTAGSSYEQYF.

The CDR3, as DNA: TGTGCCAGCCGGAGAGGCAGCACGAACACCGGGGAGCTGTTTTTT. Its protein is CASRRGSTNTGELFF. This chain connects TRBV27 to TRBJ2-2; unclear D gene. The ends were cut back, 8 bases at V and 0 bases at J, with 13 bases in the middle. The CDR3 spans 15 residues. Germline V CDR1 and CDR2: MNHEY, SMNVEV (reference sequence).

In this sample, this clone turned up a few times. The CDR3 loop is CASKQGGTDTQYF. The DNA of the CDR3 is TGTGCCAGTAAACAGGGCGGCACAGATACGCAGTATTTT. This sequence joins TRBV19 and TRBJ2-3; possible D gene TRBD1, 6 bases. V lost 7 bases and J 1 base, leaving 9 bases between the germline ends. Germline V lookup: CDR1 LNHDA, CDR2 SQIVND (reference sequence). The CDR3 extends over 13 amino acids.

The chain employs TRBV4-1 and TRBJ1-5; a weak D match, TRBD1 (5 bases). The V end was cut by 4 bases, the J end by 3 bases, with 13 bases between. CDR3 length: 15 amino acids. Germline-derived CDR1 and CDR2 are MGHRA and YSYEKL. The CDR3 coding sequence is TGCGCCAGCAGCCTCCGTTGGGGGGACAATCAGCCCCAGCATTTT. Protein: CASSLRWGDNQPQHF.

This clone was picked up one time. The V call is TRBV3-1 (or the pseudogene TRBV3-2), the J call TRBJ2-5; no clear D. This CDR3 comprises 11 residues. Between the trimmed V and J ends, which lost 1 base and 7 bases, there was a span of 4 bases. CDR1 is LGHDT and CDR2 is YNNKEL in the germline V gene (reference sequence). CDR3 residues: CASSQGVTQYF. The CDR3 region has the DNA TGTGCCAGCAGCCAAGGAGTGACCCAGTACTTC.

The chain combines TRBV6-4 with TRBJ2-2, with 8 positions matching TRBD2. CDR1 is MRHNA and CDR2 is SNTAGT in the germline V gene. This CDR3 has 13 residues. V shed 8 bases and J 3 bases; nucleotides not matched to a gene: 2. The CDR3 protein is CASGAGDTGELFF. CDR3 nucleotides: TGTGCCAGCGGAGCGGGAGACACCGGGGAGCTGTTTTTT.

Only one count was recorded for this clone. The chain employs TRBV5-5 and TRBJ1-1; TRBD1 aligns across 8 bases. The CDR3 is 15 amino acids. In germline, CDR1 is SGHKS, CDR2 YYEKEE (reference sequence). With V trimmed by 1 base and J by 1 base, 3 bases remained unmatched. CDR3 amino acids: CASSLYTGGNTEAFF. In DNA, the CDR3 is TGTGCCAGCAGCTTGTACACAGGGGGGAACACTGAAGCTTTCTTT.

The V gene is TRBV4-1, the J gene TRBJ2-7; TRBD1 matches 8 bases. Germline lookup yields CDR1 MGHRA and CDR2 YSYEKL. V shed 0 bases and J 1 base; nucleotides not matched to a gene: 8. The CDR3 extends over 17 amino acids. The CDR3 coding sequence is TGCGCCAGCAGCCAAGATCAGGGCAGGGGGCCTTCCTACGAGCAGTACTTC. Its protein is CASSQDQGRGPSYEQYF.